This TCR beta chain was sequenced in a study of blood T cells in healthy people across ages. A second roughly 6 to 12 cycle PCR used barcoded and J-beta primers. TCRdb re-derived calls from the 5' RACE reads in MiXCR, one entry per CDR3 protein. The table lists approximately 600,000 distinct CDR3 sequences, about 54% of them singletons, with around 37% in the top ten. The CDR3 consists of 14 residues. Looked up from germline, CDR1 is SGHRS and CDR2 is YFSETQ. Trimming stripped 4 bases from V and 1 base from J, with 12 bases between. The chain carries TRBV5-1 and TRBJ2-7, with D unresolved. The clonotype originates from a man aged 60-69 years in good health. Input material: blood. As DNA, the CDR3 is TGCGCCAGCAGCCCGCGCAGAGAATCCTACGAGCAGTACTTC. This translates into CASSPRRESYEQYF.